These 31 T cell receptor beta chains came from one sample sequenced in a study of OX40 agonist ivuxolimab in advanced cancers. Here immunoSEQ multiplex PCR was the method, and the copy in TCRdb shows in-frame clones only, minus some. The data show over 70,000 clones, about 87% seen once. The sequenced sample was CD4+ or CD8+ T cells sorted from blood, obtained in a trial of the OX40 agonist ivuxolimab. These receptors came from an adult with an advanced solid tumor such as melanoma, head and neck, liver or kidney cancer.

The V and J genes are TRBV5-2 and TRBJ1-2. TRBV5-2 has pseudogene status. The CDR3 is 13 amino acids. The CDR3 nucleotides are TGTGCCAGCAAAGTACGAAAGACCTATGGCTACACCTTC. Translated, it gives CASKVRKTYGYTF.

The genes are TRBV7-3 and TRBJ2-1; 10 nucleotides match TRBD1. The V gene's germline CDR1 is SGHTA and CDR2 FQGTGA. V shed 5 bases, J shed 4 bases, and the junction held 2 bases outside the gene matches. This CDR3 has 14 amino acids. CDR3 nucleotides: TGTGCCAGCAGCAGGACAGGGGGGTACAATGAGCAGTTCTTC. This encodes CASSRTGGYNEQFF. Variable domain in full (rest from reference TRBV7-3 and TRBJ2-1): GAGVSQTPSNKVTEKGKYVELRCDPISGHTALYWYRQSLGQGPEFLIYFQGTGAADDSGLPNDRFFAVRPEGSVSTLKIQRTERGDSAVYLCASSRTGGYNEQFFGPGTRLTVL.

The chain links TRBV9 to TRBJ2-1; tentatively, D is TRBD2 (6 bases). Trimming shortened V by 6 bases and J by 9 bases, and 22 bases separated the two germline ends. Germline assignment: CDR1 SGDLS and CDR2 YYNGEE. The CDR3 runs 15 residues. Here the CDR3 reads CASNPGASVWGEQFF. In nucleotides, the CDR3 is TGTGCCAGCAACCCCGGGGCTAGCGTCTGGGGTGAGCAGTTCTTC.

The chain has TRBV2 and TRBJ1-5; maybe TRBD1 (5 bases). Trimming took off 7 bases at V and 3 bases at J, with 16 bases between the two ends. The CDR3 totals 15 residues. CDR1 is SNHLY and CDR2 is FYNNEI in the germline V gene. This CDR3 is CASKRARDLNQPQHF. The CDR3 nucleotides are TGTGCCAGCAAACGGGCCCGGGACCTCAATCAGCCCCAGCATTTT. Full variable domain (outside the CDR3, taken from reference TRBV2 and TRBJ1-5): EPEVTQTPSHQVTQMGQEVILRCVPISNHLYFYWYRQILGQKVEFLVSFYNNEISEKSEIFDDQFSVERPDGSNFTLKIRSTKLEDSAMYFCASKRARDLNQPQHFGDGTRLSIL.

The rearrangement links TRBV16 to TRBJ2-3, with D tentatively TRBD2 (6 bases). CDR3 length: 15 residues. The ends were cut back, 2 bases at V and 5 bases at J, with 14 bases in the middle. Germline V gives CDR1 KGHSY, CDR2 FQNENV. This CDR3 is CASSQRGKEGDTQYF. For the CDR3, the DNA is TGTGCCAGCAGCCAACGGGGGAAAGAAGGAGATACGCAGTATTTT.

The rearrangement joins TRBV19 to TRBJ1-5; D not certain. CDR1 and CDR2 from the germline V gene are LNHDA and SQIVND (reference sequence). The length of the CDR3 is 16 residues. V lost 0 bases and J lost 2, with 11 bases in between. Here the CDR3 reads CASSIEAGMGNQPQHF. For the CDR3, the DNA is TGTGCCAGTAGTATAGAAGCGGGGATGGGCAATCAGCCCCAGCATTTT.

This rearrangement joins TRBV7-2 to TRBJ2-5; 12 bases align to TRBD2. V lost 4 bases to trimming and J lost 5 bases; unmatched junction nucleotides: 8. The germline V gene has CDR1 SGHTA and CDR2 FQGNSA. The CDR3 runs to 16 residues. CDR3 loop: CASSSLTSGGGETQYF. In DNA, the CDR3 is TGTGCCAGCAGCTCCCTGACTAGCGGGGGAGGGGAGACCCAGTACTTC.

This chain uses TRBV19 with TRBJ1-1, with 7 bases aligning to TRBD1. This CDR3 is built from 15 residues. Unmatched junction bases numbered 6, after V lost 0 bases and J lost 5 bases. Germline V CDR1 and CDR2: LNHDA, SQIVND (reference sequence). The CDR3 DNA reads TGTGCCAGTAGTATAGACCCAGGGGGTCGAACTGAAGCTTTCTTT. Amino acid sequence: CASSIDPGGRTEAFF.

The chain links TRBV7-8 to TRBJ2-3; 11 positions agree with TRBD1. Germline V gene sequence: CDR1 SGHVS, CDR2 FQNEAQ. The CDR3 is 21 amino acids. Germline trimming cut 4 bases from V and 4 bases from J; bases unmatched to any gene: 22. The CDR3 here is CASSSTGRTGGHYLDSDTQYF. The CDR3 DNA reads as TGTGCCAGCAGCTCCACAGGCCGGACAGGGGGCCACTACCTGGACTCAGATACGCAGTATTTT.

The chain carries TRBV6-1 and TRBJ1-1; no clear D gene. Germline assignment: CDR1 MNHNS and CDR2 SASEGT. The CDR3 extends over 14 amino acids. V gave up 6 bases and J gave up 0 bases, with 11 bases separating them. The CDR3 protein is CASRAQTLNTEAFF. The CDR3 DNA follows: TGTGCCAGCAGAGCCCAGACACTGAACACTGAAGCTTTCTTT.

The genes are TRBV11-2 and TRBJ1-4; D remains ambiguous. This CDR3 is built from 15 residues. CDR1 is SGHAT and CDR2 is FQNNGV in the germline V gene. V was pared by 1 base and J by 3 bases, with 9 bases between. This CDR3 is CASSLGPGSNEKLFF. In nucleotides, the CDR3 is TGTGCCAGCAGCTTAGGTCCGGGATCTAATGAAAAACTGTTTTTT.

The chain recombines TRBV19 with TRBJ2-5; TRBD2 agrees at 9 bases. Germline V gene data show CDR1 as LNHDA and CDR2 as SQIVND (reference sequence). After removal of 6 bases from V and 3 bases from J, the junction contained 11 bases not matched to a gene. The CDR3 totals 16 residues. CDR3 loop: CASRSGKAGGEETQYF. CDR3 nucleotide sequence: TGTGCCAGTAGAAGCGGGAAGGCGGGAGGGGAAGAGACCCAGTACTTC. Full variable domain (missing parts from reference TRBV19 and TRBJ2-5): DGGITQSPKYLFRKEGQNVTLSCEQNLNHDAMYWYRQDPGQGLRLIYYSQIVNDFQKGDIAEGYSVSREKKESFPLTVTSAQKNPTAFYLCASRSGKAGGEETQYFGPGTRLLVL.

The chain employs TRBV2 and TRBJ2-7; 7 positions agree with TRBD1. Unmatched junction bases numbered 14, after V lost 9 bases and J lost 6 bases. This CDR3 comprises 14 residues. CDR1 is SNHLY, CDR2 FYNNEI, per germline. CDR3 sequence: CASTKGQLFAEQYF. DNA for the CDR3: TGTGCCAGTACAAAGGGACAGTTATTTGCCGAGCAGTACTTC. Full variable domain (remainder filled in from reference TRBV2 and TRBJ2-7): EPEVTQTPSHQVTQMGQEVILRCVPISNHLYFYWYRQILGQKVEFLVSFYNNEISEKSEIFDDQFSVERPDGSNFTLKIRSTKLEDSAMYFCASTKGQLFAEQYFGPGTRLTVT.

The chain couples TRBV19 to TRBJ1-4, with a tentative D call TRBD1 (6 bases). V was clipped by 5 bases and J by 13 bases, with 14 bases between them. CDR1 and CDR2 (germline): LNHDA, SQIVND (reference sequence). The CDR3 totals 12 residues. CDR3: CASSEGTSGLFF. CDR3 in DNA: TGTGCCAGTAGTGAGGGGACATCGGGACTGTTTTTT.

This clone has just one count. The rearrangement uses TRBV25-1 and TRBJ1-1, with D hard to call. Trimming pared 4 bases from V and 0 bases from J, leaving 6 bases between. This CDR3 region has 13 residues. The germline V gene encodes CDR1 MGHDK and CDR2 SYGVNS. DNA of the CDR3: TGTGCCAGCAGTGGGTATATGAACACTGAAGCTTTCTTT. It is translated as CASSGYMNTEAFF.

This chain joins TRBV11-3 and TRBJ2-7, with 10 bases lining up with TRBD2. This CDR3 has 14 amino acids. Germline V gene data show CDR1 as SGHNT and CDR2 as YENEEA. Germline trimming cut 5 bases from V and 5 bases from J; bases unmatched to any gene: 6. The CDR3 DNA is TGTGCCAGCAGCCGGGGACTAGCGAATCACGAGCAGTACTTC. It specifies CASSRGLANHEQYF.

The chain is built from TRBV10-1 and TRBJ2-3; TRBD2 might be the D (6 bases). The CDR3 runs 13 residues. Germline lookup yields CDR1 WNHNN and CDR2 SYGVQD (reference sequence). V was trimmed by 8 bases and J by 5 bases, leaving 14 bases between them. DNA of the CDR3: TGCGCCAGCCAGGAGGGGAGCGGAGATACGCAGTATTTT. Protein: CASQEGSGDTQYF.

This chain uses TRBV5-1 with TRBJ1-1; tentative D call: TRBD1 (5 bases). The CDR3 is 13 amino acids. Germline CDR1 SGHRS, CDR2 YFSETQ. V lost 3 bases and J 1 base, leaving 7 bases between the germline ends. The CDR3 DNA follows: TGCGCCAGCAGCTCTGGACAGAACACTGAAGCTTTCTTT. Amino acids: CASSSGQNTEAFF. Variable domain in full (rest from reference TRBV5-1 and TRBJ1-1): KAGVTQTPRYLIKTRGQQVTLSCSPISGHRSVSWYQQTPGQGLQFLFEYFSETQRNKGNFPGRFSGRQFSNSRSEMNVSTLELGDSALYLCASSSGQNTEAFFGQGTRLTVV.

The gene calls are TRBV5-4 and TRBJ2-5, with 9 bases identical to TRBD2. Germline lookup yields CDR1 SGHNT and CDR2 YYREEE (reference sequence). CDR3 length: 15 amino acids. The junction had 5 bases not matched to a gene; V was cut back by 1 base and J by 4 bases. The CDR3 region is CASSLSAGGRETQYF. Here the CDR3 DNA reads TGTGCCAGCAGCTTGTCCGCGGGGGGGCGAGAGACCCAGTACTTC. The full variable domain, with the rest looked up from reference TRBV5-4 and TRBJ2-5, is ETGVTQSPTHLIKTRGQQVTLRCSSQSGHNTVSWYQQALGQGPQFIFQYYREEENGRGNFPPRFSGLQFPNYSSELNVNALELDDSALYLCASSLSAGGRETQYFGPGTRLLVL.

The J gene is TRBJ2-5, the V gene TRBV4-1; 9 bases are shared with TRBD1. CDR3 length equals 16 residues. Germline trimming cut 5 bases from V and 1 base from J; bases unmatched to any gene: 8. Germline CDR1 MGHRA, CDR2 YSYEKL. The CDR3 DNA reads as TGCGCCAGCAGCACTTCCGGGACAGGGATCCAAGAGACCCAGTACTTC. Translating gives CASSTSGTGIQETQYF.

This clone appeared once. The chain recombines TRBV10-3 with TRBJ2-3, with 10 bases identical to TRBD2. J gave up 2 bases and V 4 bases, and 9 bases lay outside the gene matches. Germline V lookup: CDR1 ENHRY, CDR2 SYGVKD. The CDR3 runs 17 residues. The CDR3 sequence: CAISGASGSSVTDTQYF. CDR3 coding DNA: TGTGCCATCAGTGGCGCTAGCGGGAGCTCTGTCACAGATACGCAGTATTTT.

The genes are TRBV5-5 and TRBJ2-7; D assignment may be TRBD1 or TRBD2 (5 bases each). V was pared by 4 bases and J by 2 bases, with 16 bases between. This CDR3 comprises 15 residues. Germline-derived CDR1 and CDR2 are SGHKS and YYEKEE (reference sequence). The CDR3 reads CASSLGVMWPYEQYF. CDR3 DNA sequence: TGTGCCAGCAGCCTGGGGGTGATGTGGCCCTACGAGCAGTACTTC.

This chain joins TRBV7-2 and TRBJ2-5; tentatively, D is TRBD1 (5 bases). There are 13 residues in the CDR3. The ends were cut back, 5 bases at V and 5 bases at J, with 12 bases in the middle. The germline V gene encodes CDR1 SGHTA and CDR2 FQGNSA. CDR3 in DNA: TGTGCCAGCAGCCTCTGGGGCAGGGAGACCCAGTACTTC. Translating it yields CASSLWGRETQYF. Full variable domain (missing parts from reference TRBV7-2 and TRBJ2-5): GAGVSQSPSNKVTEKGKDVELRCDPISGHTALYWYRQSLGQGLEFLIYFQGNSAPDKSGLPSDRFSAERTGGSVSTLTIQRTQQEDSAVYLCASSLWGRETQYFGPGTRLLVL.

The genes are TRBV9 and TRBJ1-1; tentative D call: TRBD1 (6 bases). Germline V CDR1 and CDR2: SGDLS, YYNGEE. This CDR3 is built from 15 residues. The germline V and J ends were trimmed by 1 base and 1 base, with 11 bases remaining between them. CDR3 sequence (DNA): TGTGCCAGCAGCGTAATAGGACAGTCGAACACTGAAGCTTTCTTT. Translating it yields CASSVIGQSNTEAFF.

This clone has just a few counts. The CDR3 coding sequence is TGTGCCAGCAGCGTGGATCGGGGGAATGAGCAGTTCTTC. It yields the protein CASSVDRGNEQFF. The rearrangement links TRBV2 to TRBJ2-1, with D possibly TRBD2 on 6 matching bases. The CDR3 length is 13 residues. Germline V lookup: CDR1 SNHLY, CDR2 FYNNEI. Between the trimmed V and J ends, which lost 6 bases and 7 bases, there was a span of 13 bases.

The V call is TRBV6-5, the J call TRBJ2-4; no definite D call. In germline, CDR1 is MNHEY, CDR2 SVGAGI. The CDR3 loop spans 15 amino acids. Trimming removed 6 bases from V and 4 bases from J, with 16 bases in between. For the CDR3, the DNA is TGTGCCAGCAGCCCCCCAAGTAGTGGTAAAAACATTCAGTACTTC. It yields the protein CASSPPSSGKNIQYF.

The count of this clone is one. The V gene is TRBV7-2, the J gene TRBJ2-7; TRBD1 might be the D (5 bases). Per the germline V gene, CDR1 is SGHTA and CDR2 is FQGNSA. Trimming left V 5 bases short and J 3 bases short, with 17 bases between. The CDR3 contains 15 residues. The CDR3 bases are TGTGCCAGCAGCCTAGACAGCACCCTTGGCTACGAGCAGTACTTC. Translation gives CASSLDSTLGYEQYF.

This sequence joins TRBV5-4 and TRBJ2-3; 8 nucleotides align to TRBD2. The CDR3 runs 16 residues. Germline CDR1 SGHNT, CDR2 YYREEE (reference sequence). The ends lost 1 base at V and 2 bases at J; junction bases unmatched: 6. For the CDR3, the DNA is TGTGCCAGCAGCTTGCCTAGCGGGTCGGACACAGATACGCAGTATTTT. It yields the protein CASSLPSGSDTDTQYF.

The chain joins TRBV18 to TRBJ2-1; D may be TRBD2 (6 bases). The germline CDR1 and CDR2 sequences are KGHSH and LQKENI. Trimming took 1 base from V and 10 from J, leaving 11 bases between them. There are 13 residues in the CDR3. DNA for the CDR3: TGTGCCAGCTCACCACGGGGGGAAGGGGAGCAGTTCTTC. This codes for CASSPRGEGEQFF.

V and J are TRBV5-1 and TRBJ2-5; either TRBD1 or TRBD2 may supply D (5 bases each). CDR1 is SGHRS and CDR2 is YFSETQ in the germline V gene. Trimming cost V 0 bases and J 2 bases, with 8 bases left between them. The CDR3 runs 14 residues. The CDR3 DNA reads as TGCGCCAGCAGCTTGGGGGACGGTCAAGAGACCCAGTACTTC. Its translation: CASSLGDGQETQYF.

The chain carries TRBV19 and TRBJ2-5, with unresolved D. CDR3 length equals 12 residues. The V gene lost 4 bases and the J gene lost 0 bases, with 3 bases spanning the gap. The germline CDR1 and CDR2 sequences are LNHDA and SQIVND (reference sequence). CDR3 residues: CASSRHQETQYF. The DNA of the CDR3 is TGTGCCAGTAGTAGACACCAAGAGACCCAGTACTTC.